A selection of T cell receptor beta chains follows, all from one sample in a study of beta chain features in type 1 diabetes. Measured with immunoSEQ multiplex PCR; TCRdb has only the in-frame clones, and not every one. The profile covers approximately 300,000 clones, with approximately 11% appearing a single time and roughly 0.016% taken by the ten largest. Sequences were obtained from naive CD4+ T cells from blood. The receptors originated from a woman in her 30s in good health. Each CDR3 is given with its conserved first and last residue. D genes are given only for firm matches. A row's size may be missing; if present it is once, few, many or a size class.

j_gene | d_gene | v_gene | abundance | CDR3aa | CDR3nt
TRBJ1-1 | - | TRBV4-3 | - | CASSQDTVGDMNTEAFF | TGCGCCAGCAGCCAAGATACAGTCGGGGACATGAACACTGAAGCTTTCTTT
TRBJ2-5 | TRBD2 | TRBV9 | few | CASSPRLAGGVSQETQYF | TGTGCCAGCAGCCCCAGACTAGCGGGAGGCGTTTCCCAAGAGACCCAGTACTTC
TRBJ2-3 | - | TRBV9 | - | CASSVGLASTDTQYF | TGTGCCAGCAGCGTAGGTCTAGCTAGCACAGATACGCAGTATTTT
TRBJ1-5 | TRBD1 | TRBV27 | - | CASSRRQGPNQPQHF | TGTGCCAGCAGTCGTAGACAGGGTCCCAATCAGCCCCAGCATTTT
TRBJ2-7 | - | TRBV20-1 | few | CSASRGYEQYF | TGCAGTGCTAGTCGCGGGTACGAGCAGTACTTC
TRBJ1-1 | TRBD1 | TRBV5-4 | few | CASSLGAPPGGLGTEAFF | TGTGCCAGCAGCTTGGGAGCCCCCCCAGGGGGTCTGGGCACTGAAGCTTTCTTT
TRBJ2-1 | - | TRBV21-1 | few | CASSKVVRGGSNEQFF | TGTGCCAGCAGCAAAGTCGTCAGGGGAGGGTCGAATGAGCAGTTCTTC
TRBJ1-5 | - | TRBV27 | few | CASSFGGWDSPQHF | TGTGCCAGCAGTTTCGGGGGATGGGATTCGCCCCAGCATTTT
TRBJ2-5 | - | TRBV18 | few | CASSPGPRETQYF | TGTGCCAGCTCACCAGGGCCCCGAGAGACCCAGTACTTC
TRBJ2-5 | TRBD2 | TRBV5-6 | - | CASSLNRLAGGSRQETQYF | TGTGCCAGCAGCTTGAACCGGCTAGCGGGAGGGTCAAGACAAGAGACCCAGTACTTC